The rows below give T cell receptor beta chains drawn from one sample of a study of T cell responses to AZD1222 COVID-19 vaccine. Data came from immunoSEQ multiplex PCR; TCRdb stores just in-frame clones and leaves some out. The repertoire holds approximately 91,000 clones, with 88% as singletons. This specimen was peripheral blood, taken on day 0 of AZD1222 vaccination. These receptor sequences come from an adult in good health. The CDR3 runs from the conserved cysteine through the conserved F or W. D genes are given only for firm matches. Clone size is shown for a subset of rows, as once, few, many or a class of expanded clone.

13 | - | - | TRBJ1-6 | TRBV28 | TGTGCCAGCAGTTTCGGCAGAGATTCACCCCTCCACTTT | CASSFGRDSPLHF
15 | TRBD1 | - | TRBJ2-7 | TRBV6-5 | TGTGCCAGCAGACCCAGGGACAGGGTTCCCTACGAGCAGTACTTC | CASRPRDRVPYEQYF
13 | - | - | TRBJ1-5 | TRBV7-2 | TGTGCCAGCAGCCCAGACCCGGTGCAGCCCCAGCATTTT | CASSPDPVQPQHF
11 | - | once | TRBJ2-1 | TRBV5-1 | TGCGCCAGCAGCATCCAGAATGAGCAGTTCTTC | CASSIQNEQFF
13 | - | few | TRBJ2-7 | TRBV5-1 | TGCGCCAGCAAGGGTCCGGGCTCCTACGAGCAGTACTTC | CASKGPGSYEQYF
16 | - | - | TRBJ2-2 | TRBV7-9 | TGTGCCAGCTATCGGAGTGGGCAAGCGAACACCGGGGAGCTGTTTTTT | CASYRSGQANTGELFF
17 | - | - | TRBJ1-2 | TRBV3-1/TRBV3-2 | TGTGCCAGCAGCCCACGGGGGCAGACCTCGTTTAACTATGGCTACACCTTC | CASSPRGQTSFNYGYTF
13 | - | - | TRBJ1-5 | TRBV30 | TGTGCCTGGAGGGGGGGGACCAATCAGCCCCAGCATTTT | CAWRGGTNQPQHF
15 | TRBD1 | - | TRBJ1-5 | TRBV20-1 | TGCAGTGCGAGTCCGGGACAGGGGCACAATCAGCCCCAGCATTTT | CSASPGQGHNQPQHF
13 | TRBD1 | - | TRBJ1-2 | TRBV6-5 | TGTGCCGTCTACAGGGGGCTAGTTTATGGCTACACCTTC | CAVYRGLVYGYTF
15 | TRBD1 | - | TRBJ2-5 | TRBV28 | TGTGCCAGCAGTTTAGAACAGGGGAGTCAAGAGACCCAGTACTTC | CASSLEQGSQETQYF
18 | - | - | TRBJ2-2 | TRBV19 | TGTGCCAGTAGTTCCCCATACGGCCAGGGTCCGAACACCGGGGAGCTGTTTTTT | CASSSPYGQGPNTGELFF
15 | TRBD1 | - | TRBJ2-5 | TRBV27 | TGTGCCAGCAGGCGGCTGGGACAGGGGGAAGAGACCCAGTACTTC | CASRRLGQGEETQYF
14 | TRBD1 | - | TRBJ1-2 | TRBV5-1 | TGCGCCAGCAGTTACGGGACAGGACCCGAAAGCTACACCTTC | CASSYGTGPESYTF
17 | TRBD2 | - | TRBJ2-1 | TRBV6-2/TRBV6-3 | TGTGCCAGCAGTTACTCCGTAGCGGGGGGGACGATATGGGAGCAGTTCTTC | CASSYSVAGGTIWEQFF
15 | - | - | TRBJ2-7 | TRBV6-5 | TGTGCCAGCAGTCGGGGGCAAGGTTCCGGGTACGAGCAGTACTTC | CASSRGQGSGYEQYF
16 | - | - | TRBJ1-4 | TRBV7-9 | TGTGCCAGCAGCTTAGAGGGGGTCGCAACTAATGAAAAACTGTTTTTT | CASSLEGVATNEKLFF
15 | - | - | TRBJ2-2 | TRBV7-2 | TGTGCCAGCAGCTTAGTAAGAGGGGTCGCCGGGGAGCTGTTTTTT | CASSLVRGVAGELFF
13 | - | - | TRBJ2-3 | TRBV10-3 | TGTGCCATCGGCCAGAGGGGGGAAGATACGCAGTATTTT | CAIGQRGEDTQYF
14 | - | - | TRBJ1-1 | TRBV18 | TGTGCCAGCTCACCCCGGGGGGGGAACACTGAAGCTTTCTTT | CASSPRGGNTEAFF
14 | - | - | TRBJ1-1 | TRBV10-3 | TGTGCCATCAGACAGGGTTCGGGGAACACTGAAGCTTTCTTT | CAIRQGSGNTEAFF
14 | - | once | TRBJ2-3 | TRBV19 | TGTGCCAGCTCAGCGGCCCTAATCACAGATACGCAGTATTTT | CASSAALITDTQYF
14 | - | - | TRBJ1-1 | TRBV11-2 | TGTGCCAGCAGCTTAGGCGCAGGGGAAACTGAAGCTTTCTTT | CASSLGAGETEAFF
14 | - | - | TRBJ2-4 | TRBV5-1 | TGCGCCAGCAGCCCCCTCGGGGGCAAAAACATTCAGTACTTC | CASSPLGGKNIQYF
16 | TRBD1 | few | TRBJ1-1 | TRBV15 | TGTGCCACCAGCAGAGATCGCAGGACAGGGGTTACTGAAGCTTTCTTT | CATSRDRRTGVTEAFF
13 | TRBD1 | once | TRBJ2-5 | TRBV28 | TGTGCCAGCAGTCACAGGGGGCGAGAGACCCAGTACTTC | CASSHRGRETQYF
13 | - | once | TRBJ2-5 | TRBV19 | TGTGCCAGTCGCCGGGTGCCCCAAGAGACCCAGTACTTC | CASRRVPQETQYF
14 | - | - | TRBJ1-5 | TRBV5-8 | TGTGCCAGCAGCCGGGGATTTAGAAATCAGCCCCAGCATTTT | CASSRGFRNQPQHF
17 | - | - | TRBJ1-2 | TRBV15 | TGTGCCACCAGCAGAGAACAGGGCGCCCTATCTGGGTATGGCTACACCTTC | CATSREQGALSGYGYTF
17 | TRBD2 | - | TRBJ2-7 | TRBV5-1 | TGCGCCAGCAGCTTGGGATCCTTAGCGGGGATGGGCTACGAGCAGTACTTC | CASSLGSLAGMGYEQYF
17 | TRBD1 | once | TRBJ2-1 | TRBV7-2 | TGTGCCAGCAGCTTAGTGACGGGCCAGGGGGCTGTCAATGAGCAGTTCTTC | CASSLVTGQGAVNEQFF
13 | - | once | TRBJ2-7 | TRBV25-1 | TGTGCCAGCAGTGTAGGGGGGGCCTACGAGCAGTACTTC | CASSVGGAYEQYF
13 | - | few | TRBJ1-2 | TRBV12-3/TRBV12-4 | TGTGCCAGCAGTTTCCGGGGAGACTATGGCTACACCTTC | CASSFRGDYGYTF
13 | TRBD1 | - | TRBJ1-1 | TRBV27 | TGTGCCAGCAGTTCCGCAGGGGGCACTGAAGCTTTCTTT | CASSSAGGTEAFF
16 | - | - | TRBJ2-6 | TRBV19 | TGTGCCAGTAGTATGCGCGGGGCGTCGGGGGCCAACGTCCTGACTTTC | CASSMRGASGANVLTF
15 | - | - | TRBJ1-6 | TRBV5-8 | TGTGCCAGCAGTTCTCGGGAGGGAAATAATTCACCCCTCCACTTT | CASSSREGNNSPLHF
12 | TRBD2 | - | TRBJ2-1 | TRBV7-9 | TGTGCCATTGGACTAGCGGGCAATGAGCAGTTCTTC | CAIGLAGNEQFF
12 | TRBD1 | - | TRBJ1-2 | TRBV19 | TGTGCCAGTAGTGGGACAGGCTATGGCTACACCTTC | CASSGTGYGYTF
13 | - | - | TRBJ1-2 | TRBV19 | TGTGCCAGTAGTATATCTGTCGGGGATGGCTACACCTTC | CASSISVGDGYTF
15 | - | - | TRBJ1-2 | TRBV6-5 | TGTGCCAGCAGTTCTTCCGCGACAGGATCCTATGGCTACACCTTC | CASSSSATGSYGYTF
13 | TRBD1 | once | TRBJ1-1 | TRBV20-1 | TGCAGTGCTAGTGGACAGGGGGGGACTGAAGCTTTCTTT | CSASGQGGTEAFF
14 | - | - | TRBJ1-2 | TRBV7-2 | TGTGCCAGCAGCAGCAAGGGGGGCGGCTATGGCTACACCTTC | CASSSKGGGYGYTF
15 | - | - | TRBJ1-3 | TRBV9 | TGTGCCAGCAGCGTACAGGTCAGCCCGGGGAACACCATATATTTT | CASSVQVSPGNTIYF
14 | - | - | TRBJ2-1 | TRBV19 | TGTGCCAGTAGTCCTTGGACGGTTTACAATGAGCAGTTCTTC | CASSPWTVYNEQFF